This TCR beta chain was sequenced for a study of T cells expressing NK-cell markers. Study as a whole: Within the sequenced cohort of eight donors, seven exhibited HCMV seropositivity and one was seronegative.

The cDNA for TCR beta came from 5'RACE template switching with UMIs. Reanalyzing the 5' RACE reads, TCRdb keeps one entry per CDR3 protein, without DNA. The listing contains about 260,000 distinct CDR3 sequences. Germline V lookup: CDR1 SQVTM, CDR2 ANQGSEA. This CDR3 region has 14 residues. The chain links TRBV29-1 to TRBJ2-2; TCRdb reports TRBD2, a call that lacks DNA to check it against. The sequencing sample was made of blood T cells: a sorted CD56 or NKG2C T cell subset, CD4+ or CD8+ T cells, or bulk PBMC T cells (not recorded which). This receptor was taken from a man between 18 and 29 years old in good health. The CDR3 reads CSARTNQNTGELFF.